The T cell receptor beta chain described here comes from a study of T cells in localized non-small cell lung cancer. CDR3 length equals 14 residues. With 2 bases removed from V and 1 base from J, the gap between germline ends came to 6 bases. Germline V gives CDR1 MNHEY, CDR2 SVGAGI. A word on this clone: Antigen specificity is unknown.

General study findings and limits: Uninvolved adjacent lung showed peak T cell clonality, exceeding tumor. A median of approximately 57 clones ranked among the top 100 in tumor appeared in adjacent lung.

Sequencing used immunoSEQ multiplex PCR; TCRdb keeps in-frame clones, though not all of them. The sample has tens of thousands of clones, 70% to 90% seen once. This receptor was obtained from a woman aged 40-70 years with stage I lung adenocarcinoma. The chain has TRBV6-5 and TRBJ1-3; D is unresolved. Specimen: peripheral blood, collected before any cancer treatment. The DNA for the CDR3 is TGTGCCAGCAGTTACAGCGAGTCTGGAAACACCATATATTTT. Its translation is CASSYSESGNTIYF.